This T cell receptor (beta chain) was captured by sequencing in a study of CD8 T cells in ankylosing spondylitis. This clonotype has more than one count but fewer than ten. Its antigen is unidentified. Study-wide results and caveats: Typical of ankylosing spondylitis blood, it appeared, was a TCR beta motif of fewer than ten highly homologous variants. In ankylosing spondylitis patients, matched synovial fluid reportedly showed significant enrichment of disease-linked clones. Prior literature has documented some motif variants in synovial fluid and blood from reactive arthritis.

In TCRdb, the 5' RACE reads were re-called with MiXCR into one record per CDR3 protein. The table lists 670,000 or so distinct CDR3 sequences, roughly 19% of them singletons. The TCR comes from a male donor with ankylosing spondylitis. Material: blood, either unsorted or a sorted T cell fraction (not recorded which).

The CDR3 is CSVEDGGGSPLHF. Here the CDR3 DNA reads TGCAGCGTTGAAGACGGCGGGGGGTCACCCCTCCACTTT. V and J are TRBV29-1 and TRBJ1-6, with D possibly being TRBD1 (5 bases). There are 13 residues in the CDR3. V lost 0 bases and J lost 10, with 10 bases in between. The germline V gene has CDR1 SQVTM and CDR2 ANQGSEA.